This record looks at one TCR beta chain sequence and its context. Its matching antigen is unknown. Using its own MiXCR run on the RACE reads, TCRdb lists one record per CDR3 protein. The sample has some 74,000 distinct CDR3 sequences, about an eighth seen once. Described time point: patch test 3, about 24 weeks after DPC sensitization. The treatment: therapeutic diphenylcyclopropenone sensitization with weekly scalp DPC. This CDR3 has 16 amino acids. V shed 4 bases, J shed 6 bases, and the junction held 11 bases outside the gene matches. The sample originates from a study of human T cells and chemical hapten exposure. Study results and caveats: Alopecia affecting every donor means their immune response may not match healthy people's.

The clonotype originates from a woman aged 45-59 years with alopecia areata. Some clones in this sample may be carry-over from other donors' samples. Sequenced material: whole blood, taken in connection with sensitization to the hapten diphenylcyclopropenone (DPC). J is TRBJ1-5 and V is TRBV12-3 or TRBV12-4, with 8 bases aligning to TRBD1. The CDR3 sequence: CASSYQGAAGGQPQHF. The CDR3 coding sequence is TGTGCCAGCAGTTATCAGGGGGCTGCGGGAGGTCAGCCCCAGCATTTT.